These 27 T cell receptor beta chains were all obtained from the same sample, sequenced in a study of shared clonotypes between healthy human individuals. Clones were read by immunoSEQ multiplex PCR, and TCRdb kept only the in-frame ones, dropping some. The data hold 2 million to 3 million clones, with under 95% observed a single time. Sample: naive CD4+ T cells from PBMCs. Specified subset: CD45RA+ positively selected. The source of these receptors is a man younger than 35 in good health. Some clones in this sample may be carry-over from other donors' samples.

This chain uses TRBV27 with TRBJ2-1; 7 nucleotides line up with TRBD2. This CDR3 is built from 13 residues. Trimming at V came to 6 bases and at J to 6 bases, leaving 5 bases not matched to a gene. Looked up from germline, CDR1 is MNHEY and CDR2 is SMNVEV (reference sequence). CDR3 sequence: CASRWGGGNEQFF. The CDR3 coding sequence is TGTGCCAGCAGGTGGGGGGGTGGCAATGAGCAGTTCTTC.

V gene TRBV11-3 combines with J gene TRBJ2-5, with 14 bases identical to TRBD2. The CDR3 is made up of 17 amino acids. The V gene end was trimmed by 3 bases and the J gene end by 3 bases; junction bases not matched to a gene: 6. Germline V gene data show CDR1 as SGHNT and CDR2 as YENEEA. Here the CDR3 reads CASSFGVTSGREETQYF. CDR3 nucleotide sequence: TGTGCCAGCAGCTTTGGGGTGACTAGCGGGAGGGAAGAGACCCAGTACTTC.

The V and J genes are TRBV5-1 and TRBJ1-6; D remains unclear. The CDR3 consists of 15 residues. Looked up from germline, CDR1 is SGHRS and CDR2 is YFSETQ. Trimming took off 4 bases at V and 7 bases at J, with 15 bases between the two ends. CDR3 sequence reads: CASSPVGALNSPLHF. As DNA, the CDR3 is TGCGCCAGCAGCCCCGTAGGAGCTCTCAATTCACCCCTCCACTTT.

This rearrangement joins TRBV7-3 to TRBJ2-1, with 10 bases that match TRBD2. The germline CDR1 and CDR2 sequences are SGHTA and FQGTGA. The trim removed 1 base at V and 9 bases at J, leaving 3 bases unmatched. The length of the CDR3 is 14 residues. CDR3 loop: CASSLNSGRGEQFF. DNA of the CDR3: TGTGCCAGCAGCTTAAACAGCGGGAGGGGTGAGCAGTTCTTC.

The sample holds a few counts of this clone. V gene TRBV10-3 combines with J gene TRBJ1-1; D gene ambiguous. CDR1 is ENHRY, CDR2 SYGVKD, per germline. This CDR3 comprises 11 residues. The ends were cut back, 6 bases at V and 1 base at J, with 3 bases in the middle. The CDR3 DNA is TGTGCCATCAGGGCGAACACTGAAGCTTTCTTT. This sequence encodes CAIRANTEAFF.

This clone was seen a single time. V and J are TRBV7-3 and TRBJ2-1, with TRBD2 matching over 8 bases. Germline lookup yields CDR1 SGHTA and CDR2 FQGTGA. The CDR3 consists of 12 residues. V was clipped by 5 bases and J by 12 bases; unmatched bases: 6. The CDR3 protein is CASSTTGGPQFF. Here the CDR3 DNA reads TGTGCCAGCAGCACGACGGGAGGGCCGCAGTTCTTC.

The chain uses TRBV2 and TRBJ2-1, with a possible D match to TRBD1 (6 bases). Between the trimmed V and J ends, which lost 6 bases and 5 bases, there was a span of 20 bases. From germline, CDR1 is SNHLY and CDR2 FYNNEI. The CDR3 contains 16 residues. The CDR3 DNA reads as TGTGCCAGCAGCGTTCGGGACGAAGGGGGAGACAATGAGCAGTTCTTC. It encodes CASSVRDEGGDNEQFF.

This chain connects TRBV18 to TRBJ1-1; D unclear. The CDR3 runs to 16 residues. V was trimmed by 6 bases and J by 0 bases, leaving 17 bases between them. Germline V gene sequence: CDR1 KGHSH, CDR2 LQKENI. The CDR3 region is CASSRFLSDMNTEAFF. CDR3 in DNA: TGTGCCAGCTCGCGTTTCCTGTCAGACATGAACACTGAAGCTTTCTTT.

The chain is built from TRBV5-1 and TRBJ2-7, with 9 bases matching TRBD2. The CDR3 has 15 residues. Germline CDR1 reads SGHRS; CDR2 reads YFSETQ. Trimming at V came to 5 bases and at J to 3 bases, leaving 9 bases not matched to a gene. The CDR3 spells CASSSASGTFYEQYF. CDR3 sequence (DNA): TGCGCCAGCAGTTCGGCTAGCGGGACGTTCTACGAGCAGTACTTC.

This chain connects TRBV6-5 to TRBJ1-2, with TRBD1 matching 8 bases. The trim removed 6 bases at V and 5 bases at J, leaving 8 bases unmatched. The CDR3 contains 14 residues. Germline lookup yields CDR1 MNHEY and CDR2 SVGAGI. The CDR3 sequence is CASRAGGKGYGYTF. The CDR3, as DNA: TGTGCCAGCAGAGCAGGGGGCAAGGGGTATGGCTACACCTTC.

The V and J genes are TRBV15 and TRBJ2-6; unclear D gene. CDR3 length: 15 residues. CDR1 and CDR2 (germline): LNHNV, YYDKDF (reference sequence). V lost 4 bases and J lost 0, with 7 bases in between. CDR3 nucleotides: TGTGCCACCAGCAAGTTGGGCTCTGGGGCCAACGTCCTGACTTTC. It codes for CATSKLGSGANVLTF.

V and J are TRBV19 and TRBJ2-5; the D gene is possibly TRBD2 (6 bases). The CDR3 is 15 residues long. Germline V gene data show CDR1 as LNHDA and CDR2 as SQIVND (reference sequence). Trimming shortened V by 5 bases and J by 7 bases, and 20 bases separated the two germline ends. The CDR3 sequence is CASSPDLASGVTQYF. The CDR3 DNA reads TGTGCCAGTAGTCCCGACCTTGCCTCGGGGGTGACCCAGTACTTC.

The gene calls are TRBV5-1 and TRBJ2-1, with 10 bases lining up with TRBD2. The CDR3 is made up of 18 amino acids. V lost 6 bases, J lost 10 bases, and 22 bases stayed unmatched. Germline V gene data show CDR1 as SGHRS and CDR2 as YFSETQ. The CDR3 DNA is TGCGCCAGCAACTCTTTAACTTTGGGGCTAGCGGGAGTCTGGGAGCAGTTCTTC. The encoded protein is CASNSLTLGLAGVWEQFF. The whole variable domain, filled in from reference TRBV5-1 and TRBJ2-1, reads KAGVTQTPRYLIKTRGQQVTLSCSPISGHRSVSWYQQTPGQGLQFLFEYFSETQRNKGNFPGRFSGRQFSNSRSEMNVSTLELGDSALYLCASNSLTLGLAGVWEQFFGPGTRLTVL.

The chain has TRBV9 and TRBJ2-1; TRBD2 is a possible D gene (6 bases). This CDR3 is 16 amino acids long. With 5 bases removed from V and 0 bases from J, the gap between germline ends came to 15 bases. Germline lookup yields CDR1 SGDLS and CDR2 YYNGEE. In DNA, the CDR3 is TGTGCCAGCAGTCCGGGGCCGGGAGTCTCCTACAATGAGCAGTTCTTC. Translated: CASSPGPGVSYNEQFF.

V gene TRBV7-9 combines with J gene TRBJ2-7; 7 bases agree with TRBD2. Germline trimming cut 4 bases from V and 5 bases from J; bases unmatched to any gene: 11. CDR3 length: 15 residues. Germline lookup yields CDR1 SEHNR and CDR2 FQNEAQ (reference sequence). CDR3 sequence: CASSSPGRETHEQYF. CDR3 sequence (DNA): TGTGCCAGCAGCTCCCCCGGGCGGGAGACCCACGAGCAGTACTTC.

This chain connects TRBV5-4 to TRBJ2-7; maybe TRBD2 (6 bases). Trimming pared 4 bases from V and 3 bases from J, leaving 14 bases between. This CDR3 spans 14 amino acids. The germline CDR1 and CDR2 sequences are SGHNT and YYREEE (reference sequence). CDR3 bases: TGTGCCAGCAGCATAAGGGACTCGGGCTACGAGCAGTACTTC. It is translated as CASSIRDSGYEQYF.

The chain combines TRBV7-9 with TRBJ2-1, with TRBD2 matching 8 bases. The CDR3 covers 16 residues. The germline V gene encodes CDR1 SEHNR and CDR2 FQNEAQ (reference sequence). The ends lost 1 base at V and 7 bases at J; junction bases unmatched: 9. CDR3 sequence (DNA): TGTGCCAGCAGCTTAGGCGGTGCGGGAGGTTTGAATGAGCAGTTCTTC. Translation: CASSLGGAGGLNEQFF.

The V and J genes are TRBV28 and TRBJ2-5; the D is unclear. This CDR3 contains 14 residues. The germline gives CDR1 MDHEN, CDR2 SYDVKM. The ends were cut back, 2 bases at V and 5 bases at J, with 12 bases in the middle. CDR3 protein: CASSLTGAWETQYF. CDR3 in DNA: TGTGCCAGCAGTTTAACGGGTGCGTGGGAGACCCAGTACTTC. The full variable domain, rest sourced from reference TRBV28 and TRBJ2-5, is DVKVTQSSRYLVKRTGEKVFLECVQDMDHENMFWYRQDPGLGLRLIYFSYDVKMKEKGDIPEGYSVSREKKERFSLILESASTNQTSMYLCASSLTGAWETQYFGPGTRLLVL.

The chain couples TRBV15 to TRBJ2-2, with 8 positions matching TRBD1. V dropped 1 base and J dropped 3; count of bases not matched to a gene: 10. The CDR3 has 18 residues. Per the germline V gene, CDR1 is LNHNV and CDR2 is YYDKDF (reference sequence). The CDR3 sequence: CATSRGAVGQGYTGELFF. For the CDR3, the DNA is TGTGCCACCAGCAGAGGGGCGGTAGGACAGGGTTACACCGGGGAGCTGTTTTTT.

The rearrangement joins TRBV5-5 to TRBJ2-5; weak D call: TRBD2 (5 bases). CDR3 length equals 15 residues. Per germline, CDR1 SGHKS and CDR2 YYEKEE (reference sequence). The V end was cut by 0 bases, the J end by 2 bases, with 11 bases between. The chain's CDR3 is CASSLVAGLQETQYF. CDR3 sequence (DNA): TGTGCCAGCAGCTTGGTCGCGGGCCTACAAGAGACCCAGTACTTC.

This chain uses TRBV5-1 with TRBJ2-5; TRBD2 matches at 7 bases. Germline values: CDR1 SGHRS, CDR2 YFSETQ. V was clipped by 6 bases and J by 4 bases; unmatched bases: 6. The CDR3 has 13 residues. The CDR3 here is CASTPAGVETQYF. The CDR3 nucleotides are TGCGCCAGCACCCCGGCGGGGGTAGAGACCCAGTACTTC.

The V gene is TRBV27, the J gene TRBJ1-5, with D perhaps TRBD1 (6 bases). V gave up 5 bases and J gave up 3 bases, with 14 bases separating them. This CDR3 spans 15 amino acids. Germline V gene sequence: CDR1 MNHEY, CDR2 SMNVEV (reference sequence). CDR3 sequence (DNA): TGTGCCAGCAGTCTCCTTGGACAGTTCAATCAGCCCCAGCATTTT. Translating gives CASSLLGQFNQPQHF.

Points on this clone: Other nucleotide sequences from this sample produce the same CDR3. V gene TRBV29-1 combines with J gene TRBJ2-5; 9 bases line up with TRBD2. The CDR3 is 12 residues long. Germline-derived CDR1 and CDR2 are SQVTM and ANQGSEA. Trimming removed 3 bases from V and 5 bases from J; junction bases left unmatched: 1. CDR3 DNA: TGCAGCGTTGATAGCGGGAGTGAGACCCAGTACTTC. Amino acids: CSVDSGSETQYF.

The rearrangement joins TRBV2 to TRBJ2-5; 9 bases map to TRBD2. Per germline, CDR1 SNHLY and CDR2 FYNNEI. Trimming cost V 8 bases and J 2 bases; bases outside gene matches: 3. This CDR3 is built from 13 residues. The CDR3 spells CASQGLAQETQYF. The DNA for the CDR3 is TGTGCCAGCCAGGGACTAGCTCAAGAGACCCAGTACTTC.

This chain uses TRBV7-2 with TRBJ1-4; weak D call: TRBD1 (6 bases). The CDR3 totals 14 residues. Germline CDR1 reads SGHTA; CDR2 reads FQGNSA. Trimming took 4 bases from V and 8 from J, leaving 14 bases between them. Here the CDR3 reads CASSSLRDIEKLFF. The CDR3 DNA follows: TGTGCCAGCAGCTCGCTCCGGGACATCGAAAAACTGTTTTTT.

The J gene is TRBJ2-1, the V gene TRBV2; the D gene is possibly TRBD2 (6 bases). This CDR3 has 15 residues. Between the trimmed V and J ends, which lost 1 base and 3 bases, there was a span of 10 bases. Germline values: CDR1 SNHLY, CDR2 FYNNEI. This CDR3 reads CASSEGRTNYNEQFF. The CDR3 DNA is TGTGCCAGCAGTGAAGGAAGGACTAACTACAATGAGCAGTTCTTC.

V gene TRBV9 combines with J gene TRBJ2-3, with D maybe TRBD2 (6 bases). The CDR3 runs 16 residues. CDR1 is SGDLS and CDR2 is YYNGEE in the germline V gene. Trimming removed 0 bases at V and 1 base at J, with 12 bases between. Written as DNA, the CDR3 is TGTGCCAGCAGCGTAGACGGGAGCGAGGGCACAGATACGCAGTATTTT. Translation: CASSVDGSEGTDTQYF.